The present T cell receptor beta chain was sequenced within a study of blood T cell repertoires in COVID-19. As for the study in general: The study drew acute and convalescent COVID-19 samples from the United States, Italy and Spain. Sample material is recorded as cDNA or gDNA derived from T cells, B-cell-depleted T cells, or PBMCs.

Germline V gene lookup returns CDR1 DFQATT and CDR2 SNEGSKA (reference sequence). This CDR3 has 11 amino acids. The authors' processing: Counts of nucleated cells, estimated from reference gene primer amplification, were obtained. Here immunoSEQ multiplex PCR was the method, and the copy in TCRdb shows in-frame clones only, minus some. V and J calls and clone size are as listed in that table; D and trimming were resolved from the DNA. The table has roughly 48,000 clones, over 80% seen once; the top ten hold around three fifths. The sample taken for sequencing was peripheral blood. The gene calls are TRBV20-1 and TRBJ1-4; D ambiguous. The source of this sequence is a man in his 70s with acute or convalescent COVID-19. The CDR3 DNA follows: TGCGTCCCAGCCGAGGGCGAAAAACTGTTTTTT. Translation: CVPAEGEKLFF.